Listed here are 26 T cell receptor beta chains from one sample, sequenced in a study of shared T cell receptors in the human thymus. Profiled with immunoSEQ multiplex PCR; TCRdb holds only in-frame clones, not every one. The profile shows about 540,000 clones, 75% to 80% of them singletons. The sample was also reused in another study, on human thymus T cells.

The sample comprised thymocytes. The source of these receptors is a boy under three years old with a congenital heart defect.

The J gene is TRBJ2-2, the V gene TRBV30; D gene ambiguous. V lost 0 bases and J lost 2, with 19 bases in between. Germline CDR1 reads GTSNPN; CDR2 reads SVGIG (reference sequence). This CDR3 is built from 18 residues. The CDR3 reads CAWSVLRPEVFNTGELFF. CDR3 coding DNA: TGTGCCTGGAGTGTATTGAGGCCAGAGGTTTTCAACACCGGGGAGCTGTTTTTT.

The J gene is TRBJ2-1, the V gene TRBV30; D unclear. V was clipped by 6 bases and J by 6 bases, with 12 bases between them. Germline CDR1 GTSNPN, CDR2 SVGIG (reference sequence). The CDR3 is 12 amino acids. The CDR3 DNA reads as TGTGCCTGTACCCAGAGAGGCAATGAGCAGTTCTTC. Amino acids: CACTQRGNEQFF.

This clone has just a few counts. The chain employs TRBV19 and TRBJ2-3; 7 positions agree with TRBD1. Germline V CDR1 and CDR2: LNHDA, SQIVND (reference sequence). The CDR3 is 14 amino acids. Trimming cost V 6 bases and J 1 base; bases outside gene matches: 4. CDR3 sequence: CASRRQGGTDTQYF. For the CDR3, the DNA is TGTGCCAGTAGGCGACAGGGCGGCACAGATACGCAGTATTTT.

With regard to this clone: One end of the junction is discordant with germline, which a read error may explain. The chain combines TRBV7-9 with TRBJ2-4, with D perhaps TRBD2 (5 bases). The CDR3 is made up of 13 amino acids. Per germline, CDR1 SEHNR and CDR2 FQNEAQ (reference sequence). The CDR3 region is CASSLPQMTEEDF. The CDR3 DNA follows: TGTGCCAGCAGCTTACCTCAAATGACTGAGGAGGACTTC. The whole variable domain, remainder taken from reference TRBV7-9 and TRBJ2-4, is DTGVSQNPRHKITKRGQNVTFRCDPISEHNRLYWYRQTLGQGPEFLTYFQNEAQLEKSRLLSDRFSAERPKGSFSTLEIQRTEQGDSAMYLCASSLPQMTEEDFGAGTRLSVL.

The chain joins TRBV5-3 to TRBJ1-2, with 8 nucleotides matching TRBD1. TRBV5-3 is placed among ORFs of uncertain function. The trim removed 0 bases at V and 5 bases at J, leaving 6 bases unmatched. The CDR3 is 15 residues long. The DNA for the CDR3 is TGTGCCAGAAGCTTGGCCACAGGGGGAAAGTATGGCTACACCTTC. It is translated as CARSLATGGKYGYTF.

This chain uses TRBV4-3 with TRBJ2-7; 7 bases match TRBD2. In germline, CDR1 is LGHNA, CDR2 YSLEER. The ends lost 0 bases at V and 1 base at J; junction bases unmatched: 12. This CDR3 is built from 18 residues. The CDR3 DNA reads TGCGCCAGCAGCCAAGATGGGGATAAGGAGGGAGGGTCCTACGAGCAGTACTTC. Its translation: CASSQDGDKEGGSYEQYF.

This clone was seen a single time. The rearrangement uses TRBV28 and TRBJ2-3, with 12 bases fitting TRBD2. The length of the CDR3 is 18 residues. Trimming took 6 bases from V and 3 from J; bases not matched to a gene: 13. CDR1 and CDR2 from the germline V gene are MDHEN and SYDVKM. The CDR3 region has the DNA TGTGCCAGCAGACAGTTTCTAGCGGGAGGGTATTTTACAGATACGCAGTATTTT. The encoded protein is CASRQFLAGGYFTDTQYF.

The chain links TRBV2 to TRBJ2-7; TRBD1 agrees at 11 bases. J gave up 0 bases and V 6 bases, and 4 bases lay outside the gene matches. CDR1 and CDR2 (germline): SNHLY, FYNNEI. There are 15 residues in the CDR3. This CDR3 is CASSAGTGGSYEQYF. For the CDR3, the DNA is TGTGCCAGCAGCGCCGGGACAGGGGGCTCCTACGAGCAGTACTTC.

The chain uses TRBV5-1 and TRBJ1-1; D not resolved. CDR3 length: 15 residues. V gave up 4 bases and J gave up 3 bases, with 16 bases separating them. CDR1 and CDR2 (germline): SGHRS, YFSETQ. The CDR3 here is CASSPRRRSDTEAFF. In DNA form, the CDR3 reads TGCGCCAGCAGCCCGAGGAGACGGTCGGACACTGAAGCTTTCTTT.

This clone has just a few counts. The gene calls are TRBV29-1 and TRBJ2-7, with D unclear. Per the germline V gene, CDR1 is SQVTM and CDR2 is ANQGSEA. V lost 4 bases and J 1 base, leaving 8 bases between the germline ends. CDR3 length equals 12 residues. The chain's CDR3 is CSVAEDSYEQYF. The CDR3 DNA reads TGCAGCGTTGCCGAGGATTCCTACGAGCAGTACTTC.

The rearrangement uses TRBV18 and TRBJ1-1, with 7 bases that match TRBD1. CDR1 KGHSH and CDR2 LQKENI come from the germline V gene. There are 15 residues in the CDR3. V lost 2 bases to trimming and J lost 4 bases; unmatched junction nucleotides: 7. The CDR3 DNA is TGTGCCAGCTCACCAGGAGACAGGGTGGGCACTGAAGCTTTCTTT. Its translation: CASSPGDRVGTEAFF. Combining the CDR3 with reference TRBV18 and TRBJ1-1 gives the whole variable domain NAGVMQNPRHLVRRRGQEARLRCSPMKGHSHVYWYRQLPEEGLKFMVYLQKENIIDESGMPKERFSAEFPKEGPSILRIQQVVRGDSAAYFCASSPGDRVGTEAFFGQGTRLTVV.

V gene TRBV4-3 combines with J gene TRBJ2-1; D is perhaps TRBD2 (6 bases). This CDR3 region has 15 residues. Germline loops: CDR1 LGHNA, CDR2 YSLEER. V was trimmed by 0 bases and J by 5 bases, leaving 11 bases between them. CDR3 protein: CASSQDPKRDNEQFF. CDR3 sequence (DNA): TGCGCCAGCAGCCAAGACCCCAAGCGGGACAATGAGCAGTTCTTC.

This clone was seen just once. This chain connects TRBV19 to TRBJ2-3, with 14 bases that match TRBD2. The CDR3 extends over 16 amino acids. Trimming cost V 8 bases and J 2 bases; bases outside gene matches: 6. The germline V gene has CDR1 LNHDA and CDR2 SQIVND (reference sequence). CDR3 nucleotides: TGTGCCAGTCCCCCGACTAGCGGGAGGGTCACAGATACGCAGTATTTT. Translated, it gives CASPPTSGRVTDTQYF.

V usage is TRBV7-2 and J usage is TRBJ2-7; weak D call: TRBD2 (6 bases). The CDR3 is 15 amino acids. The V end lost 2 bases, the J end lost 1 base, and 12 bases lay between the germline ends. CDR1 is SGHTA, CDR2 FQGNSA, per germline. For the CDR3, the DNA is TGTGCCAGCAGCTTATACGGACTAAAATCCTACGAGCAGTACTTC. Its protein product is CASSLYGLKSYEQYF.

The chain joins TRBV2 to TRBJ2-7; the match to TRBD2 covers 7 bases. V was clipped by 7 bases and J by 2 bases; unmatched bases: 14. Per germline, CDR1 SNHLY and CDR2 FYNNEI. CDR3 size: 16 residues. The chain's CDR3 is CASTLPTGTNTYEQYF. The CDR3 coding sequence is TGTGCCAGCACCCTCCCCACCGGGACTAATACCTACGAGCAGTACTTC.

This rearrangement joins TRBV6-1 to TRBJ1-2; D remains unclear. CDR1 is MNHNS and CDR2 is SASEGT in the germline V gene. Between the trimmed V and J ends, which lost 6 bases and 5 bases, there was a span of 13 bases. CDR3 length: 13 residues. CDR3 nucleotides: TGTGCCAGCAGGGGATCGGGAAGATATGGCTACACCTTC. The encoded protein is CASRGSGRYGYTF.

V is TRBV7-9 and J is TRBJ2-6; 10 bases are a match to TRBD1. CDR3 length: 19 residues. Germline lookup yields CDR1 SEHNR and CDR2 FQNEAQ (reference sequence). V was pared by 1 base and J by 0 bases, with 6 bases of the junction left unmatched. CDR3 in amino acids: CASSLGQTGGVSGANVLTF. The CDR3 nucleotides are TGTGCCAGCAGCTTAGGCCAGACAGGGGGCGTCTCTGGGGCCAACGTCCTGACTTTC.

The gene calls are TRBV5-1 and TRBJ2-5, with D unclear. Trimming shortened V by 0 bases and J by 8 bases, and 17 bases separated the two germline ends. The CDR3 runs 15 residues. Germline loops: CDR1 SGHRS, CDR2 YFSETQ. The CDR3, as DNA: TGCGCCAGCAGCTTGGCCCGGTCGGGTCTCCACACCCAGTACTTC. It encodes CASSLARSGLHTQYF.

As DNA, the CDR3 is TGTGCCAGCAGCACCACAGGGGGCGCAGAGACCCAGTACTTC. This encodes CASSTTGGAETQYF. The chain has TRBV5-6 and TRBJ2-5; 9 positions agree with TRBD1. CDR3 length: 14 residues. Germline CDR1 reads SGHDT; CDR2 reads YYEEEE. V shed 4 bases and J 4 bases; nucleotides not matched to a gene: 5.

J is TRBJ2-7 and V is TRBV2; D might be TRBD2 (5 bases). Per germline, CDR1 SNHLY and CDR2 FYNNEI. V lost 4 bases and J 2 bases, leaving 15 bases between the germline ends. The length of the CDR3 is 15 residues. Here the CDR3 DNA reads TGTGCCAGCAGTGCCCAGGACGGAGGAACCTACGAGCAGTACTTC. As protein: CASSAQDGGTYEQYF.

This clone was observed a few times. The V and J genes are TRBV15 and TRBJ2-5; TRBD2 matches 10 bases. Germline V CDR1 and CDR2: LNHNV, YYDKDF (reference sequence). Trimming removed 4 bases from V and 5 bases from J; junction bases left unmatched: 13. This CDR3 has 17 amino acids. The CDR3 sequence is CATSIGRGLAAEETQYF. The CDR3 nucleotides read TGTGCCACCAGCATCGGACGCGGACTAGCGGCCGAGGAGACCCAGTACTTC. Full variable domain (remainder filled in from reference TRBV15 and TRBJ2-5): DAMVIQNPRYQVTQFGKPVTLSCSQTLNHNVMYWYQQKSSQAPKLLFHYYDKDFNNEADTPDNFQSRRPNTSFCFLDIRSPGLGDTAMYLCATSIGRGLAAEETQYFGPGTRLLVL.

The CDR3: CASSFFPKGSRERPQHF. CDR3 nucleotides: TGTGCCAGCAGCTTTTTTCCTAAGGGATCGCGGGAACGACCCCAGCATTTT. The gene calls are TRBV7-8 and TRBJ1-5; D remains ambiguous. The CDR3 extends over 17 amino acids. Germline lookup yields CDR1 SGHVS and CDR2 FQNEAQ. The ends were cut back, 3 bases at V and 10 bases at J, with 25 bases in the middle. The full variable domain, with the rest looked up from reference TRBV7-8 and TRBJ1-5, is GAGVSQSPRYKVAKRGQDVALRCDPISGHVSLFWYQQALGQGPEFLTYFQNEAQLDKSGLPSDRFFAERPEGSVSTLKIQRTQQEDSAVYLCASSFFPKGSRERPQHFGDGTRLSIL.

The V call is TRBV4-3, the J call TRBJ2-7; TRBD1 is a possible D gene (6 bases). CDR3 length: 16 amino acids. The germline V gene encodes CDR1 LGHNA and CDR2 YSLEER. V lost 3 bases to trimming and J lost 2 bases, with 17 bases between them. CDR3 sequence: CASSQAVTGPPYEQYF. The CDR3 DNA follows: TGCGCCAGCAGCCAGGCGGTGACAGGACCGCCCTACGAGCAGTACTTC.

This clone was counted between two and nine times. The chain has TRBV19 and TRBJ1-5; 9 bases agree with TRBD1. Unmatched junction bases numbered 9, after V lost 1 base and J lost 5 bases. The CDR3 length is 17 residues. Germline V gives CDR1 LNHDA, CDR2 SQIVND (reference sequence). The CDR3: CASSIGDRAKRDQPQHF. The CDR3 DNA is TGTGCCAGTAGTATAGGGGACAGGGCGAAGCGCGATCAGCCCCAGCATTTT.

The chain combines TRBV2 with TRBJ1-2, with D possibly TRBD1 on 6 matching bases. In germline, CDR1 is SNHLY, CDR2 FYNNEI. V was shortened by 3 bases and J by 4 bases, with 18 bases between the two germline ends. CDR3 size: 16 residues. This CDR3 is CASSDPGQQRTYGYTF. The CDR3 coding sequence is TGTGCCAGCAGTGACCCGGGACAACAAAGGACCTATGGCTACACCTTC.

The count of this clone is one. This chain uses TRBV28 with TRBJ1-1; possibly TRBD1 for D (6 bases). CDR1 is MDHEN, CDR2 SYDVKM, per germline. The CDR3 has 16 residues. Trimming cost V 2 bases and J 0 bases, with 13 bases left between them. CDR3 sequence reads: CASSLLSTGLNTEAFF. CDR3 sequence (DNA): TGTGCCAGCAGTTTACTGTCGACAGGTCTGAACACTGAAGCTTTCTTT.